The 17 T cell receptor beta chains below all came from one sample that was sequenced in a study of cytomegalovirus exposure and HLA in healthy donors. PCR was performed using 60 Vbeta and 13 Jbeta primers. Method: immunoSEQ multiplex PCR; TCRdb's copy keeps in-frame clones and lacks some. This table holds about 130,000 clones, roughly three quarters found once. Sample: PBMCs. All receptors derive from a man aged 25-45 years in good health and CMV-seronegative.

The chain recombines TRBV2 with TRBJ2-7; TRBD1 might be the D (5 bases). The CDR3 spans 16 residues. Germline V CDR1 and CDR2: SNHLY, FYNNEI. Deletions cut 2 bases from V and 0 bases from J, with 14 bases between. Written as DNA, the CDR3 is TGTGCCAGCAGTGAATTGTGGGGCGAAAGCTCCTACGAGCAGTACTTC. Translation: CASSELWGESSYEQYF. Variable domain in full (rest from reference TRBV2 and TRBJ2-7): EPEVTQTPSHQVTQMGQEVILRCVPISNHLYFYWYRQILGQKVEFLVSFYNNEISEKSEIFDDQFSVERPDGSNFTLKIRSTKLEDSAMYFCASSELWGESSYEQYFGPGTRLTVT.

V usage is TRBV7-9 and J usage is TRBJ1-5, with D hard to call. The CDR3 length is 14 residues. Germline CDR1 reads SEHNR; CDR2 reads FQNEAQ (reference sequence). V lost 3 bases to trimming and J lost 0 bases, with 6 bases between them. DNA for the CDR3: TGTGCCAGCAGCTTTTCCAGTAGCAATCAGCCCCAGCATTTT. Its translation is CASSFSSSNQPQHF.

The chain has TRBV5-1 and TRBJ2-1, with TRBD2 identical over 8 bases. Trimming took 4 bases from V and 5 from J; bases not matched to a gene: 5. CDR1 SGHRS and CDR2 YFSETQ come from the germline V gene. The CDR3 spans 14 residues. CDR3 loop: CASSPTGGNNEQFF. CDR3 nucleotide sequence: TGCGCCAGCAGCCCCACGGGGGGGAACAATGAGCAGTTCTTC. Full variable domain (outside the CDR3, taken from reference TRBV5-1 and TRBJ2-1): KAGVTQTPRYLIKTRGQQVTLSCSPISGHRSVSWYQQTPGQGLQFLFEYFSETQRNKGNFPGRFSGRQFSNSRSEMNVSTLELGDSALYLCASSPTGGNNEQFFGPGTRLTVL.

There are many counts of this clone. The J gene is TRBJ2-4, the V gene TRBV28; 7 positions agree with TRBD1. The V and J ends lost 4 bases and 7 bases, in that order; junction bases with no gene match: 7. Germline CDR1 reads MDHEN; CDR2 reads SYDVKM. The CDR3 runs to 14 residues. The CDR3 coding sequence is TGTGCCAGCAGTTACGGAAACAGGGGCAACATTCAGTACTTC. Translated, it gives CASSYGNRGNIQYF.

The chain links TRBV7-8 to TRBJ2-5; TRBD1 is a possible D gene (5 bases). The CDR3 has 14 amino acids. Deletions cut 1 base from V and 0 bases from J, with 6 bases between. Germline-derived CDR1 and CDR2 are SGHVS and FQNEAQ. The CDR3 sequence is CASSLGTNQETQYF. Written as DNA, the CDR3 is TGTGCCAGCAGCTTAGGGACAAACCAAGAGACCCAGTACTTC. Full variable domain (missing parts from reference TRBV7-8 and TRBJ2-5): GAGVSQSPRYKVAKRGQDVALRCDPISGHVSLFWYQQALGQGPEFLTYFQNEAQLDKSGLPSDRFFAERPEGSVSTLKIQRTQQEDSAVYLCASSLGTNQETQYFGPGTRLLVL.

The chain employs TRBV11-2 and TRBJ2-1; TRBD2 agrees at 8 bases. The V gene end was trimmed by 2 bases and the J gene end by 6 bases; junction bases not matched to a gene: 6. Germline V gene data show CDR1 as SGHAT and CDR2 as FQNNGV. This CDR3 region has 15 residues. CDR3 amino acids: CASSLFAGGFNEQFF. The DNA of the CDR3 is TGTGCCAGCAGCTTATTTGCGGGAGGTTTCAATGAGCAGTTCTTC.

The CDR3 protein is CASSLLRGLLTGELFF. DNA for the CDR3: TGTGCCAGCAGCTTATTAAGGGGGCTTCTGACCGGGGAGCTGTTTTTT. V gene TRBV7-2 combines with J gene TRBJ2-2; 7 bases line up with TRBD1. This CDR3 contains 16 residues. Trimming took 2 bases from V and 5 from J; bases not matched to a gene: 8. Germline CDR1 reads SGHTA; CDR2 reads FQGNSA. Full variable domain (missing parts from reference TRBV7-2 and TRBJ2-2): GAGVSQSPSNKVTEKGKDVELRCDPISGHTALYWYRQSLGQGLEFLIYFQGNSAPDKSGLPSDRFSAERTGGSVSTLTIQRTQQEDSAVYLCASSLLRGLLTGELFFGEGSRLTVL.

The chain employs TRBV4-1 and TRBJ2-6, with 9 bases fitting TRBD1. V gave up 6 bases and J gave up 4 bases; unmatched junction bases: 7. The CDR3 contains 16 residues. In germline, CDR1 is MGHRA, CDR2 YSYEKL. For the CDR3, the DNA is TGCGCCAGCAGACCGGGACAGGGTACCGGGGCCAACGTCCTGACTTTC. Amino acids: CASRPGQGTGANVLTF.

This clone showed up just once. The V gene is TRBV19, the J gene TRBJ2-1; TRBD2 matches 10 bases. The CDR3 consists of 14 residues. V was clipped by 5 bases and J by 4 bases; unmatched bases: 2. CDR1 and CDR2 (germline): LNHDA, SQIVND (reference sequence). CDR3 protein: CASSSSGRYNEQFF. CDR3 DNA sequence: TGTGCCAGTAGTTCTAGCGGGAGATACAATGAGCAGTTCTTC.

J is TRBJ2-3 and V is TRBV28; maybe TRBD1 (6 bases). This CDR3 is built from 17 residues. Germline V gene sequence: CDR1 MDHEN, CDR2 SYDVKM. The V and J ends lost 5 bases and 2 bases respectively, with 20 bases between them. In nucleotides, the CDR3 is TGTGCCAGCAGTCCATTACCCACGACAGGACCCACAGATACGCAGTATTTT. Translated, it gives CASSPLPTTGPTDTQYF.

This clone was seen only once. V and J are TRBV6-5 and TRBJ1-4; D perhaps matches TRBD1 (5 bases). CDR3 length: 15 residues. With 2 bases removed from V and 8 bases from J, the gap between germline ends came to 15 bases. Germline assignment: CDR1 MNHEY and CDR2 SVGAGI. The CDR3 DNA follows: TGTGCCAGCAGTTACCAACCAGGGATCCGGGAAAAACTGTTTTTT. This sequence encodes CASSYQPGIREKLFF.

This chain joins TRBV18 and TRBJ2-3; D ambiguous. The CDR3 consists of 14 residues. Germline loops: CDR1 KGHSH, CDR2 LQKENI. V was shortened by 0 bases and J by 6 bases, with 10 bases between the two germline ends. DNA for the CDR3: TGTGCCAGCTCACCACCAACGGCGCGGGATACGCAGTATTTT. Protein sequence: CASSPPTARDTQYF.

The V call is TRBV2, the J call TRBJ2-5, with 12 bases matching TRBD2. This CDR3 comprises 16 residues. In germline, CDR1 is SNHLY, CDR2 FYNNEI. The V gene end was trimmed by 3 bases and the J gene end by 0 bases; junction bases not matched to a gene: 2. This CDR3 is CASSEGLAGNQETQYF. CDR3 sequence (DNA): TGTGCCAGCAGTGAGGGACTAGCGGGTAACCAAGAGACCCAGTACTTC.

V gene TRBV30 combines with J gene TRBJ2-1; D is possibly TRBD2 (5 bases). The CDR3 contains 16 residues. The germline V and J ends were trimmed by 0 bases and 10 bases, with 22 bases remaining between them. From germline, CDR1 is GTSNPN and CDR2 SVGIG (reference sequence). DNA for the CDR3: TGTGCCTGGAGTGTAAACAGAGGGCGCCCACGCGGAGAGCAGTTCTTC. Translated, it gives CAWSVNRGRPRGEQFF.

The CDR3 nucleotides read TGCGCCAGCAGCCTCGGGGGGCCAGCAGATACGCAGTATTTT. This codes for CASSLGGPADTQYF. The rearrangement links TRBV4-1 to TRBJ2-3; possible D gene TRBD2, 7 bases. The germline V gene has CDR1 MGHRA and CDR2 YSYEKL. V lost 4 bases, J lost 4 bases, and 12 bases lay in between. The CDR3 is 14 residues long.

This clone was seen a single time. This chain links TRBV6-1 with TRBJ2-2, with 8 bases that match TRBD1. There are 13 residues in the CDR3. In germline, CDR1 is MNHNS, CDR2 SASEGT. The junction had 5 bases not matched to a gene; V was cut back by 10 bases and J by 4 bases. The CDR3 loop reads CANRQGLTGELFF. DNA for the CDR3: TGTGCCAACAGACAGGGGCTCACCGGGGAGCTGTTTTTT.

The chain links TRBV30 to TRBJ2-7; 11 bases agree with TRBD1. The CDR3 covers 13 residues. The trim removed 4 bases at V and 5 bases at J, leaving 4 bases unmatched. CDR1 GTSNPN and CDR2 SVGIG come from the germline V gene (reference sequence). The CDR3 sequence: CAWTRTGGDEQYF. The DNA for the CDR3 is TGTGCCTGGACTAGGACAGGGGGCGACGAGCAGTACTTC.